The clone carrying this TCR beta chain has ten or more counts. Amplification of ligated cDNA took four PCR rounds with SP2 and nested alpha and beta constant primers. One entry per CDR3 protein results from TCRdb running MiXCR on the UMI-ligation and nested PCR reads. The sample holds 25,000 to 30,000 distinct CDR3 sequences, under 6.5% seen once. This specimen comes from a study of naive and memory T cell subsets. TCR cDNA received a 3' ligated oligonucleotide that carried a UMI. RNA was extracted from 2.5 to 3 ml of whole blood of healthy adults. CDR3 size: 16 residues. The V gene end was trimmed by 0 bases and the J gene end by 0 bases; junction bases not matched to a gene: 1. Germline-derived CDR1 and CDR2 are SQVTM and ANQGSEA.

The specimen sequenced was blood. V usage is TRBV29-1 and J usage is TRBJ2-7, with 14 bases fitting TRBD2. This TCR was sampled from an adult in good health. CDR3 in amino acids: CSVEEGTSGSSYEQYF. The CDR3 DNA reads TGCAGCGTTGAAGAGGGGACTAGCGGGAGCTCCTACGAGCAGTACTTC.